One and the same sample provided the 22 T cell receptor beta chains below, sequenced in a study of T cells after yellow fever vaccination. TCRdb redid the calling of the 5' RACE reads with MiXCR, one entry per CDR3 protein. The data show around 330,000 distinct CDR3 sequences, around 4% seen once. The sequenced sample was PBMCs, obtained on the day of the yellow fever booster vaccination. The receptors stem from a man between 18 and 29 years old who received the YFV17D yellow fever vaccine.

There are many counts of this clonotype. The V call is TRBV7-9, the J call TRBJ1-2; D not resolved. The CDR3 covers 11 residues. Germline CDR1 and CDR2: SEHNR and FQNEAQ (reference sequence). Trimming took off 5 bases at V and 5 bases at J, with 6 bases between the two ends. The CDR3 region is CASSIYYGYTF. For the CDR3, the DNA is TGTGCCAGCAGCATCTATTATGGCTACACCTTC. The entire variable domain, with the rest obtained from reference TRBV7-9 and TRBJ1-2, is as follows: DTGVSQNPRHKITKRGQNVTFRCDPISEHNRLYWYRQTLGQGPEFLTYFQNEAQLEKSRLLSDRFSAERPKGSFSTLEIQRTEQGDSAMYLCASSIYYGYTFGSGTRLTVV.

This clonotype was counted ten times or more. The chain is built from TRBV6-2 or TRBV6-3 and TRBJ2-2; D is uncertain. The length of the CDR3 is 15 residues. Trimming cost V 1 base and J 9 bases, with 15 bases left between them. The germline CDR1 and CDR2 sequences are MNHEY and SVGEGT. CDR3 coding DNA: TGTGCCAGCAGTTACTTCAGGCATTCTGACCGGGAGCTGTTTTTT. The encoded protein is CASSYFRHSDRELFF.

This clonotype was found many times. The CDR3 region has the DNA TGCGCCAGCAGCAGTCGGGGGGGACAAGAGACCCAGTACTTC. The encoded protein is CASSSRGGQETQYF. The chain recombines TRBV5-1 with TRBJ2-5; 8 bases align to TRBD2. V gave up 4 bases and J gave up 2 bases; unmatched junction bases: 4. CDR3 length: 14 amino acids. Per the germline V gene, CDR1 is SGHRS and CDR2 is YFSETQ.

This clonotype was recorded many times. V and J are TRBV7-6 and TRBJ2-5; D not resolved. Germline V gives CDR1 SGHVS, CDR2 FNYEAQ. The CDR3 has 14 amino acids. With 0 bases removed from V and 7 bases from J, the gap between germline ends came to 12 bases. The CDR3 is CASSLAGHGGTQYF. The CDR3, as DNA: TGTGCCAGCAGCTTAGCGGGTCACGGTGGGACCCAGTACTTC.

This clonotype has ten or more counts. The V call is TRBV9, the J call TRBJ1-4; TRBD1 is a possible D gene (5 bases). In germline, CDR1 is SGDLS, CDR2 YYNGEE. Trimming pared 0 bases from V and 8 bases from J, leaving 17 bases between. CDR3 size: 16 residues. CDR3 DNA sequence: TGTGCCAGCAGCGTAGCTAACGGGGGAATGGGGGAAAAACTGTTTTTT. Translating it yields CASSVANGGMGEKLFF. The variable domain in full, completed from reference TRBV9 and TRBJ1-4, reads DSGVTQTPKHLITATGQRVTLRCSPRSGDLSVYWYQQSLDQGLQFLIQYYNGEERAKGNILERFSAQQFPDLHSELNLSSLELGDSALYFCASSVANGGMGEKLFFGSGTQLSVL.

A few counts support this clonotype. The CDR3: CSAPRPTTPADTQYF. For the CDR3, the DNA is TGCAGTGCTCCTCGCCCGACTACTCCCGCAGATACGCAGTATTTT. J is TRBJ2-3 and V is TRBV20-1; possible D gene TRBD2, 5 bases. The CDR3 contains 15 residues. Germline V gene data show CDR1 as DFQATT and CDR2 as SNEGSKA (reference sequence). V was shortened by 5 bases and J by 4 bases, with 19 bases between the two germline ends.

This clonotype was counted at least ten times. The rearrangement links TRBV7-9 to TRBJ2-5, with D perhaps matching TRBD2 (5 bases). The CDR3 extends over 13 amino acids. CDR1 and CDR2 from the germline V gene are SEHNR and FQNEAQ (reference sequence). Between the trimmed V and J ends, which lost 3 bases and 5 bases, there was a span of 10 bases. This CDR3 is CASSFEGGETQYF. In nucleotides, the CDR3 is TGTGCCAGCAGCTTCGAGGGTGGGGAGACCCAGTACTTC.

This clonotype has just a few counts. This chain connects TRBV20-1 to TRBJ2-5, with D possibly called TRBD1 or TRBD2 (6 bases each). Per germline, CDR1 DFQATT and CDR2 SNEGSKA (reference sequence). Trimming stripped 3 bases from V and 1 base from J, with 15 bases between. This CDR3 has 15 amino acids. The DNA for the CDR3 is TGCAGTGCTAGGACCGGGGGCTCGTCCCAAGAGACCCAGTACTTC. Encoded protein: CSARTGGSSQETQYF.

This clonotype was counted many times. The rearrangement joins TRBV7-2 to TRBJ1-6; D possibly corresponds to TRBD1 (5 bases). The germline V gene has CDR1 SGHTA and CDR2 FQGNSA. The CDR3 loop spans 19 amino acids. Trimming left V 1 base short and J 0 bases short, with 16 bases between. The CDR3 bases are TGTGCCAGCAGCTTAGGGGACGGGCGGATTAGCTCCTATAATTCACCCCTCCACTTT. This sequence encodes CASSLGDGRISSYNSPLHF.

J is TRBJ2-3 and V is TRBV7-6; tentatively, D is TRBD1 (5 bases). The V end was cut by 3 bases, the J end by 2 bases, with 12 bases between. The CDR3 runs to 15 residues. The germline gives CDR1 SGHVS, CDR2 FNYEAQ. The CDR3 bases are TGTGCCAGCAGCTTTAGGGGCCGGAACACAGATACGCAGTATTTT. Translation: CASSFRGRNTDTQYF.

The V call is TRBV15, the J call TRBJ1-1, with D perhaps matching TRBD1 (6 bases). Germline V gene lookup returns CDR1 LNHNV and CDR2 YYDKDF (reference sequence). This CDR3 has 14 amino acids. Trimming pared 2 bases from V and 6 bases from J, leaving 13 bases between. The CDR3 is CATSRNRESAEAFF. The CDR3 DNA follows: TGTGCCACCAGCAGAAACAGGGAGAGCGCTGAAGCTTTCTTT.

This sequence joins TRBV6-5 and TRBJ1-2, with D tentatively TRBD1 (5 bases). Germline assignment: CDR1 MNHEY and CDR2 SVGAGI. The length of the CDR3 is 12 residues. Trimming left V 3 bases short and J 7 bases short, with 9 bases between. In DNA form, the CDR3 reads TGTGCCAGCAGTTATCAGGGAGGTGGCTACACCTTC. As protein: CASSYQGGGYTF.

The J gene is TRBJ2-3, the V gene TRBV7-9, with D maybe TRBD2 (6 bases). Trimming pared 1 base from V and 3 bases from J, leaving 20 bases between. Germline loops: CDR1 SEHNR, CDR2 FQNEAQ (reference sequence). This CDR3 region has 18 residues. In DNA form, the CDR3 reads TGTGCCAGCAGCTTAGTTCCTTGGAGGGGACGAGGGACAGATACGCAGTATTTT. Translating it yields CASSLVPWRGRGTDTQYF. The whole variable domain, filled in from reference TRBV7-9 and TRBJ2-3, reads DTGVSQNPRHKITKRGQNVTFRCDPISEHNRLYWYRQTLGQGPEFLTYFQNEAQLEKSRLLSDRFSAERPKGSFSTLEIQRTEQGDSAMYLCASSLVPWRGRGTDTQYFGPGTRLTVL.

This clonotype was detected ten times or more. This rearrangement joins TRBV6-5 to TRBJ2-7; 8 nucleotides align to TRBD2. This CDR3 spans 13 amino acids. The junction had 5 bases not matched to a gene; V was cut back by 6 bases and J by 4 bases. From germline, CDR1 is MNHEY and CDR2 SVGAGI. CDR3 nucleotide sequence: TGTGCCAGCAGGGGGACGGGGGGGTACGAGCAGTACTTC. Translated: CASRGTGGYEQYF.

The table lists this clonotype with a few counts. The V gene is TRBV10-2, the J gene TRBJ1-1; no clear D gene. Germline CDR1 is WSHSY and CDR2 is SAAADI. The CDR3 loop spans 15 amino acids. The V end was cut by 0 bases, the J end by 1 base, with 9 bases between. The CDR3 bases are TGCGCCAGCAGTGAGTCGCGGCGTGGGAACACTGAAGCTTTCTTT. Its protein product is CASSESRRGNTEAFF.

The V call is TRBV15, the J call TRBJ2-7; 7 nucleotides line up with TRBD1. The CDR3 contains 17 residues. Germline-derived CDR1 and CDR2 are LNHNV and YYDKDF (reference sequence). The ends lost 1 base at V and 4 bases at J; junction bases unmatched: 13. The CDR3 loop is CATSRAQSRQGVYEQYF. In DNA, the CDR3 is TGTGCCACCAGCAGAGCCCAGTCGAGACAGGGAGTTTACGAGCAGTACTTC.

This clonotype appeared many times. The rearrangement joins TRBV4-1 to TRBJ1-1; 8 bases agree with TRBD1. J was trimmed by 0 bases and V by 4 bases; bases with no gene match: 4. The CDR3 length is 15 residues. In germline, CDR1 is MGHRA, CDR2 YSYEKL. The CDR3 loop is CASSLVDRVNTEAFF. CDR3 bases: TGCGCCAGCAGCCTAGTGGACAGGGTGAACACTGAAGCTTTCTTT.

CDR3 amino acids: CASVRDSPYEQYF. The CDR3 DNA is TGTGCCAGCGTACGGGACTCACCCTACGAGCAGTACTTC. This chain connects TRBV28 to TRBJ2-7; the D gene is possibly TRBD2 (6 bases). Trimming took 8 bases from V and 2 from J, leaving 13 bases between them. Germline CDR1 is MDHEN and CDR2 is SYDVKM. The CDR3 has 13 residues.

This clonotype was seen a handful of times. This chain connects TRBV29-1 to TRBJ2-5, with 7 bases aligning to TRBD1. The CDR3 sequence is 12 residues long. Germline lookup yields CDR1 SQVTM and CDR2 ANQGSEA. The CDR3 here is CRVGGPDETQYF. DNA for the CDR3: TGCAGGGTAGGGGGCCCTGACGAGACCCAGTACTTC.

This chain's CDR3 is CASSEKGRGLEKLFF. CDR3 DNA: TGTGCCAGCAGCGAAAAGGGCAGGGGGCTTGAAAAACTGTTTTTT. This chain links TRBV5-6 with TRBJ1-4, with 8 bases aligning to TRBD1. Trimming took 4 bases from V and 7 from J; bases not matched to a gene: 9. Germline loops: CDR1 SGHDT, CDR2 YYEEEE. CDR3 size: 15 residues.

This clonotype appeared many times. The chain recombines TRBV5-1 with TRBJ2-2; no reliable D call. CDR3 size: 16 residues. Germline V gene lookup returns CDR1 SGHRS and CDR2 YFSETQ. Deletions cut 4 bases from V and 1 base from J, with 14 bases between. Here the CDR3 reads CASSREPTQNTGELFF. DNA for the CDR3: TGCGCCAGCAGCCGAGAGCCTACCCAGAACACCGGGGAGCTGTTTTTT.

This clonotype was recorded a few times. The chain is built from TRBV18 and TRBJ2-7; tentatively, D is TRBD1 (5 bases). The CDR3 is 14 residues long. V lost 2 bases, J lost 2 bases, and 10 bases lay in between. Germline assignment: CDR1 KGHSH and CDR2 LQKENI. CDR3 residues: CASSPGAGTYEQYV. The CDR3 DNA follows: TGTGCCAGCTCACCAGGGGCAGGGACCTACGAGCAGTACGTC.